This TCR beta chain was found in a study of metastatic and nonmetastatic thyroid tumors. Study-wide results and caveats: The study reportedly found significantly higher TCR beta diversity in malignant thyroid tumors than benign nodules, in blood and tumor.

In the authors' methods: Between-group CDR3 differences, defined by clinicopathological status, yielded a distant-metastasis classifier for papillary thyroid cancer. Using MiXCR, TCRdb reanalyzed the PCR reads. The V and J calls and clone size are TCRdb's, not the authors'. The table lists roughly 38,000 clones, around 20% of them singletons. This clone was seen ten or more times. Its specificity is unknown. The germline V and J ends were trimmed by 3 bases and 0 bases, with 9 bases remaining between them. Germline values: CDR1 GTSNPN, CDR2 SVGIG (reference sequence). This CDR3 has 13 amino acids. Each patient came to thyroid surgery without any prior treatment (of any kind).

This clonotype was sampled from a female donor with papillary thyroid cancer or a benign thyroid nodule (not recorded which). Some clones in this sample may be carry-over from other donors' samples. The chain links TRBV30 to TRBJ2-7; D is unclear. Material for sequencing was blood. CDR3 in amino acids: CAWRDRYSYEQYF. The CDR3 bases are TGTGCCTGGAGGGACCGATACTCCTACGAGCAGTACTTC.